Listed below are T cell receptor beta chains from one sample, sequenced in a study of shared clonotypes between healthy human individuals. Method: immunoSEQ multiplex PCR; TCRdb's copy keeps in-frame clones and lacks some. Of about 2.5 million clones in the sample, under 95% were seen once. The sequencing sample was made of naive CD4+ T cells from PBMCs. The receptors stem from a man aged 18-30 years in good health. Some clones in this sample may be carry-over from other donors' samples. CDR3s include the opening cysteine and the closing phenylalanine or tryptophan. The D gene is left open where the match is weak. Rows may omit the clone size; those that give it use once, few, many or a size class.

clone size	D gene	V gene	J gene	CDR3 protein	CDR3 DNA
NA	NA	TRBV10-3	TRBJ1-1	CAISTTERAFF	TGTGCCATCAGTACAACCGAGAGGGCTTTCTTT
NA	NA	TRBV5-4	TRBJ2-3	CASSIGNQYTDTQYF	TGTGCCAGCAGCATTGGTAACCAGTACACAGATACGCAGTATTTT
NA	NA	TRBV6-5	TRBJ2-7	CASSYDPYYEQYF	TGTGCCAGCAGTTACGACCCTTACTACGAGCAGTACTTC
once	TRBD1	TRBV25-1	TRBJ1-5	CASSPQGEGNYQPQHF	TGTGCCAGCAGTCCCCAGGGGGAGGGGAATTATCAGCCCCAGCATTTT
NA	TRBD1	TRBV11-3	TRBJ2-7	CASSLGQGLYEQYF	TGTGCCAGCAGCTTAGGACAGGGTTTGTACGAGCAGTACTTC
NA	NA	TRBV9	TRBJ2-3	CASSPRGRASTDTQYF	TGTGCCAGCAGCCCCCGCGGGCGGGCCAGCACAGATACGCAGTATTTT
NA	TRBD2	TRBV30	TRBJ2-1	CAWGTSGIYNEQFF	TGTGCCTGGGGGACTAGCGGGATCTACAATGAGCAGTTCTTC
NA	TRBD2	TRBV5-1	TRBJ2-3	CASSLILAGGTDTQYF	TGCGCCAGCAGCCTTATTCTAGCGGGTGGAACAGATACGCAGTATTTT
NA	TRBD2	TRBV5-4	TRBJ2-3	CASSLELAGVGTDTQYF	TGTGCCAGCAGCTTGGAACTAGCGGGAGTTGGCACAGATACGCAGTATTTT
NA	NA	TRBV4-3	TRBJ1-2	CASSHEGRGYGYTF	TGCGCCAGCAGCCACGAGGGGCGCGGCTATGGCTACACCTTC
NA	NA	TRBV7-3	TRBJ2-1	CASSPSTDYNEQFF	TGTGCCAGCAGCCCCTCGACCGATTACAATGAGCAGTTCTTC
NA	NA	TRBV29-1	TRBJ2-3	CSVEQGSTDTQYF	TGCAGCGTTGAACAGGGTTCCACAGATACGCAGTATTTT
NA	NA	TRBV6-1	TRBJ1-5	CASSGRTVLSNQPQHF	TGTGCCAGCAGTGGGCGGACAGTTCTAAGCAATCAGCCCCAGCATTTT
NA	NA	TRBV5-8	TRBJ2-5	CASSLSRLFETQYF	TGTGCCAGCAGCTTGTCGAGATTGTTCGAGACCCAGTACTTC